Listed here is a single TCR beta chain. The data belong to a study of T cell responses to AZD1222 COVID-19 vaccine. The CDR3 consists of 15 residues. The trim removed 0 bases at V and 7 bases at J, leaving 5 bases unmatched. CDR1 and CDR2 (germline): SGHRS, YFSETQ. Data came from immunoSEQ multiplex PCR; TCRdb stores just in-frame clones and leaves some out. The sample includes 35,000 to 45,000 clones, around 80% of them seen just once. The clonotype originates from an adult in good health. Source: peripheral blood, taken on day 0 of AZD1222 vaccination. This chain uses TRBV5-1 with TRBJ1-4, with 8 bases aligning to TRBD1. The CDR3 region is CASSLVTGAGEKLFF. The DNA for the CDR3 is TGCGCCAGCAGCTTGGTGACAGGGGCGGGTGAAAAACTGTTTTTT.